This T cell receptor beta chain comes out of a study of blood T cell repertoires in COVID-19. The CDR3 consists of 14 residues. Germline CDR1 and CDR2: SGHTA and FQGTGA. V lost 5 bases and J lost 7; bases outside the gene matches: 4. The table came from immunoSEQ multiplex PCR; TCRdb's copy has only in-frame clones and leaves some out. The table shows 55,000 to 65,000 clones, with 75% to 95% occurring only once. The gene calls are TRBV7-3 and TRBJ2-4, with 11 bases that match TRBD2. The clonotype originates from a man aged 60 to 75 with acute or convalescent COVID-19. The sequenced material came from peripheral blood. The CDR3 DNA follows: TGTGCCAGCAGCCCGGGACTAGCGGCCAACATTCAGTACTTC. Translating gives CASSPGLAANIQYF.